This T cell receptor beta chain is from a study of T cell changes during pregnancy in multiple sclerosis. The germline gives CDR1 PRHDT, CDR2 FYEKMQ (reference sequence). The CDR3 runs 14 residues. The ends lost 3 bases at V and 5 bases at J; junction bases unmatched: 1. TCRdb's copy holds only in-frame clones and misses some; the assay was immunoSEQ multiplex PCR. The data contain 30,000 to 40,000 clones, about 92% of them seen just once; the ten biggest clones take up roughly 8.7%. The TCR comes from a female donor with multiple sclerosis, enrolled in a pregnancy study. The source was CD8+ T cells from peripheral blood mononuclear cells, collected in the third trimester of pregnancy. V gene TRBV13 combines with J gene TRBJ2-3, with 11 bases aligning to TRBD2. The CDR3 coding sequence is TGTGCCAGCAGCTTGGGACTAGCGGAAGATACGCAGTATTTT. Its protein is CASSLGLAEDTQYF.